This T cell receptor (beta chain) stems from a study of PD-L1 blockade in urothelial cancer. The wider study: Median blood clonality was around 0.08, with tens of thousands of unique TCRs.

Sequencing used immunoSEQ multiplex PCR; TCRdb keeps in-frame clones, though not all of them. The repertoire has about 88,000 clones, roughly 90% of them found once; the top ten carry over 9%. The CDR3 consists of 17 residues. V lost 2 bases to trimming and J lost 1 base; unmatched junction nucleotides: 9. Germline assignment: CDR1 SGHNT and CDR2 YYREEE (reference sequence). The sample was PBMCs, taken around atezolizumab (anti-PD-L1) treatment. This sequence was found in a man aged 55 to 70 with urothelial cancer. This chain links TRBV5-4 with TRBJ2-1, with 7 positions matching TRBD1. The CDR3 region has the DNA TGTGCCAGCAGCTTTGGTAGAGGGACAGTGTCCTACAATGAGCAGTTCTTC. Translating gives CASSFGRGTVSYNEQFF.